This T cell receptor beta chain was retrieved from a study of blood T cell repertoires in COVID-19. Study-level information: Nucleic acid was either cDNA or gDNA, and it came from T cells, B-cell-depleted T cells, or PBMCs.

The table came from immunoSEQ multiplex PCR; TCRdb's copy has only in-frame clones and leaves some out. The sample carries about 370,000 clones, approximately 88% recorded once. This CDR3 has 15 residues. The V and J ends lost 2 bases and 5 bases respectively, with 13 bases between them. Per the germline V gene, CDR1 is SGHVS and CDR2 is FQNEAQ. The sequence came from a woman under 40 with COVID-19, enrolled during active disease. The material sequenced was peripheral blood. The chain has TRBV7-8 and TRBJ2-1; weak D call: TRBD2 (6 bases). The CDR3 is CASSLLTGGDNEQFF. Here the CDR3 DNA reads TGTGCCAGCAGCTTACTAACAGGAGGGGACAATGAGCAGTTCTTC. The entire variable domain, with the rest obtained from reference TRBV7-8 and TRBJ2-1, is as follows: GAGVSQSPRYKVAKRGQDVALRCDPISGHVSLFWYQQALGQGPEFLTYFQNEAQLDKSGLPSDRFFAERPEGSVSTLKIQRTQQEDSAVYLCASSLLTGGDNEQFFGPGTRLTVL.